This T cell receptor beta chain was found in a study of blood T cell repertoires in COVID-19 (TCRdb year 2020). As for the study more broadly: Samples covering the acute and convalescent phases of COVID-19 were provided by collaborators in the United States, Italy and Spain. The material from the prospective study consisted of cDNA or gDNA derived from T cells, B-cell-depleted T cells, or PBMCs. Where available, HLA class I and class II types were taken from metadata supplied by the sample provider and were not determined by assay-based typing. The samples were drawn from two sources: the first 160 participants of the ongoing ImmuneRACE study, and 1,000 to 1,500 subjects contributed by 6 global collaborators. Deeply sampled blood TCRbeta repertoires from subjects exposed to, actively infected with, or recovered from COVID-19 were included in the dataset. Sample metadata almost always included a de-identified subject ID, COVID-19 status, age in years and sex. The repertoires were made available in a free public database intended to serve as a resource for research on the immune response to SARS-CoV-2.

Participants in the prospective study were aged about 18 to 95 years, lived in some 24 United States geographic areas, and enrolled through a virtual design. In the prospective study, participants were assigned to cohorts based on the clinical history participants reported in a screening survey and a study questionnaire. Recovered participants in ImmuneRACE Cohort 3 were defined as having two consecutive negative NP/OP PCR tests, clearance from a healthcare professional, or resolution of symptoms. In the prospective study, mobile phlebotomists collected whole blood, serum and a nasopharyngeal or oropharyngeal swab from each participant. Participants in the prospective study had the option to provide additional blood draws and questionnaires over a roughly two-month period. Before DNA extraction, blood samples from the prospective study were shipped at room temperature or frozen. Broader findings and caveats from the paper: Clinical and demographic metadata were provided uncurated, with the amount varying by source and participant.

V and J are trimmed by 4 bases and 6 bases, and the gene matches miss 9 bases of the junction. The CDR3 measures 16 amino acids from cysteine to phenylalanine. The sequence is cut down to CDR3 DNA, 48 bases in frame from base 1. For CDR1 and CDR2, the germline V gene (reference sequence) lists SGHNT and YYREEE. With regard to this clone: Its antigen remains undetermined. There are no base qualities to consult, and no much larger clone falls within one base.

TCRbeta CDR3 regions were amplified from genomic DNA by means of the immunoSEQ Assay, a bias-controlled multiplex PCR. The published analysis was carried out like this. Within the assay, amplification of reference gene primers was used to estimate how many nucleated cells each sample contained. To quantify the absolute abundance of each unique TCRbeta CDR3 rearrangement, sequence reads were collapsed and filtered. For each sample, productive Simpson clonality was calculated as the square root of Simpson's diversity index across productive rearrangements. TCRdb mirrors the immuneACCESS table, restricted to in-frame sequences. Some clones are absent from its copies; in checked studies, under half trace to an unresolved V gene, and the reason for the others is unknown. V, J and clone size are those of that table, while D and trimming were read from the DNA. The sample table holds a few hundred thousand clones, of which 89% were seen once. The ten most abundant clones make up around a tenth of the sample.

The specimen was PBMCs or T cells enriched from blood (not recorded which). The sequence links TRBV5-4 to TRBJ2-1, with 11 bases aligning to TRBD2. The clonotype was recovered from a woman aged 40-49 years who had recovered from COVID-19. Here the CDR3 is given as CASSVLAGGNSNEQFF. Read as DNA, the sequence is TGTGCCAGCAGCGTCCTAGCGGGAGGTAATTCCAATGAGCAGTTCTTC.